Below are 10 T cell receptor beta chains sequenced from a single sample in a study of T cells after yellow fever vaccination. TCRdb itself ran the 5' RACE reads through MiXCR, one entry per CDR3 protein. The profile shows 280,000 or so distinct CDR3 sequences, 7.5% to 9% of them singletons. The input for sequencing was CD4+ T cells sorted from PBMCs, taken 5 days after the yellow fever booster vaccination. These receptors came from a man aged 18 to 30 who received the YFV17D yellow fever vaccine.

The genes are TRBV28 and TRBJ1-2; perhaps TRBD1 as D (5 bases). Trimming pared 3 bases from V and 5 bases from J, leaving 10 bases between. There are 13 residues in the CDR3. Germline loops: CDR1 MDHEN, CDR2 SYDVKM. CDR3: CASSFAGGYGYTF. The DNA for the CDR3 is TGTGCCAGCAGTTTCGCCGGGGGATATGGCTACACCTTC.

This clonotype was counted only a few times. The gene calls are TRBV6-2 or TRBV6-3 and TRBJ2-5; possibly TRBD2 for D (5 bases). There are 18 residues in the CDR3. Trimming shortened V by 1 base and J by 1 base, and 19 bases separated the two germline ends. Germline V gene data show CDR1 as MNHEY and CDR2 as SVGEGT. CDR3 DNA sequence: TGTGCCAGCAGTTACTTGCTGGACGTAGGAGGTTCCCAAGAGACCCAGTACTTC. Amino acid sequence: CASSYLLDVGGSQETQYF.

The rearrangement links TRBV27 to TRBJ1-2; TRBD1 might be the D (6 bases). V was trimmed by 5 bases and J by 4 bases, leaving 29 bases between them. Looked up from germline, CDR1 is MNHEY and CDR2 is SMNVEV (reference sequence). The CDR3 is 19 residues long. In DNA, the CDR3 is TGTGCCAGCAGTCCTTACCGAGGGGGGGGCGGAAGCCGGGTCTATGGCTACACCTTC. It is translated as CASSPYRGGGGSRVYGYTF.

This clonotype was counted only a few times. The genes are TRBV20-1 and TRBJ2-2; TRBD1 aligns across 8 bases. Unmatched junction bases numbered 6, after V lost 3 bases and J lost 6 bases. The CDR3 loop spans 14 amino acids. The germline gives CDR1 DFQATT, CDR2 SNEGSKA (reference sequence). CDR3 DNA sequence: TGCAGTGCTAGCCGACAGGGGTCCCCCGGGGAGCTGTTTTTT. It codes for CSASRQGSPGELFF.

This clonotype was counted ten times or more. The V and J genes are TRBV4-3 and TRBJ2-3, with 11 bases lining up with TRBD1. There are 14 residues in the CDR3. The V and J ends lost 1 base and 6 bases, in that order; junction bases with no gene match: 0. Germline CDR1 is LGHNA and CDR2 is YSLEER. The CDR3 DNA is TGCGCCAGCAGCCAAGGGACAGGGGGCGATACGCAGTATTTT. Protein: CASSQGTGGDTQYF.

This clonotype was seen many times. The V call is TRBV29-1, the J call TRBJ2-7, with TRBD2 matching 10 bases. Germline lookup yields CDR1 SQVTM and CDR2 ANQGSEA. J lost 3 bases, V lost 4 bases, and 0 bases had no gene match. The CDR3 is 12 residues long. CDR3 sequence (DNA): TGCAGCGTTGGGACTAGCGGCTACGAGCAGTACTTC. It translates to CSVGTSGYEQYF.

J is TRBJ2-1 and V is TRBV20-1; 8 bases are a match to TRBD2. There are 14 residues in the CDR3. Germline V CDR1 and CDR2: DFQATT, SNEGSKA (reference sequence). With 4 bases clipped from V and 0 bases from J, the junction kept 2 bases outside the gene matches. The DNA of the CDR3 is TGCAGTGCTAATAGCGGGAACTCCTACAATGAGCAGTTCTTC. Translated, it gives CSANSGNSYNEQFF.

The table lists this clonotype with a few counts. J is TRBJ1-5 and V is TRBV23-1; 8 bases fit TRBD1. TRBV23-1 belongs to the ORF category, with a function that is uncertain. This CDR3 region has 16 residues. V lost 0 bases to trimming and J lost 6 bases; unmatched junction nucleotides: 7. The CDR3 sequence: CASSQSPWQGAQPQHF. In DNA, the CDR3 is TGCGCCAGCAGTCAATCCCCCTGGCAGGGGGCTCAGCCCCAGCATTTT.

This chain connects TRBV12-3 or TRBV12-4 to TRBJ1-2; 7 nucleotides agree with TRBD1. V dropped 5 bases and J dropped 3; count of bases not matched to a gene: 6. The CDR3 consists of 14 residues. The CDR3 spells CASSPGQTHYGYTF. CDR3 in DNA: TGTGCCAGCAGTCCGGGACAGACACACTATGGCTACACCTTC.

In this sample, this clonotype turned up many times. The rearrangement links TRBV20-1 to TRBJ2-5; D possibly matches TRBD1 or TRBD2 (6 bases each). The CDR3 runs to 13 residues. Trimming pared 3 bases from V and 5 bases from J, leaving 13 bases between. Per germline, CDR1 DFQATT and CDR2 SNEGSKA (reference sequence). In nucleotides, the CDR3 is TGCAGTGCTAGGGAGGGGGTGGCCGAGACCCAGTACTTC. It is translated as CSAREGVAETQYF.